These 7 T cell receptor beta chains were all obtained from the same sample, sequenced in a study of cytomegalovirus exposure and HLA in healthy donors. Produced via immunoSEQ multiplex PCR; TCRdb's table is partial and in-frame only. The repertoire consists of 180,000 or so clones, with 84% occurring once and the leading ten covering about an eighth. The sequenced sample consisted of PBMCs. The origin of the receptors is a woman aged 25 to 39 in good health and CMV-seropositive.

V is TRBV11-2 and J is TRBJ2-5, with D possibly TRBD1 on 6 matching bases. Germline CDR1 SGHAT, CDR2 FQNNGV. V dropped 3 bases and J dropped 3 bases, with 14 bases sitting between them. The CDR3 is 15 residues long. The CDR3 loop is CASSLELSGEETQYF. The CDR3 DNA sequence: TGTGCCAGCAGCTTGGAGCTTTCAGGGGAAGAGACCCAGTACTTC.

The chain combines TRBV10-3 with TRBJ1-2, with D hard to call. Germline V gene sequence: CDR1 ENHRY, CDR2 SYGVKD. The CDR3 extends over 14 amino acids. Trimming left V 0 bases short and J 8 bases short, with 13 bases between. CDR3 residues: CAISESRAINGYTF. In DNA, the CDR3 is TGTGCCATCAGTGAGTCGAGGGCCATAAACGGCTACACCTTC.

The J gene is TRBJ2-3, the V gene TRBV11-3; D possibly corresponds to TRBD2 (6 bases). V dropped 1 base and J dropped 3 bases, with 14 bases sitting between them. The CDR3 extends over 16 amino acids. CDR1 and CDR2 from the germline V gene are SGHNT and YENEEA. The CDR3 protein is CASSLAAAAGTDTQYF. CDR3 nucleotides: TGTGCCAGCAGCTTAGCCGCCGCGGCGGGGACAGATACGCAGTATTTT.

The V and J genes are TRBV6-1 and TRBJ2-3, with a weak D call TRBD1 (6 bases). Trimming removed 7 bases at V and 1 base at J, with 15 bases between. Looked up from germline, CDR1 is MNHNS and CDR2 is SASEGT. The CDR3 has 15 amino acids. Here the CDR3 DNA reads TGTGCCAGCACCTGGACAGCCGCGCGCACAGATACGCAGTATTTT. Residues: CASTWTAARTDTQYF.

The chain recombines TRBV30 with TRBJ2-3; maybe TRBD1 (6 bases). The germline gives CDR1 GTSNPN, CDR2 SVGIG (reference sequence). The V gene lost 7 bases and the J gene lost 0 bases, with 17 bases spanning the gap. This CDR3 has 15 residues. The DNA for the CDR3 is TGTGCCTCGGGCTATGGACAGATAAGCACAGATACGCAGTATTTT. Its translation is CASGYGQISTDTQYF.

The chain has TRBV7-9 and TRBJ2-7; possibly TRBD2 for D (5 bases). Germline CDR1 SEHNR, CDR2 FQNEAQ (reference sequence). V dropped 5 bases and J dropped 3 bases, with 14 bases sitting between them. This CDR3 has 14 amino acids. This CDR3 reads CASSVGGGGYEQYF. The CDR3 DNA sequence: TGTGCCAGCAGCGTAGGAGGAGGAGGCTACGAGCAGTACTTC.

This chain connects TRBV4-2 to TRBJ1-2; D uncertain. Trimming cost V 4 bases and J 9 bases, with 18 bases left between them. CDR3 size: 14 residues. The germline gives CDR1 LGHNA, CDR2 YNFKEQ. The DNA for the CDR3 is TGTGCCAGCAGCCCCCCCCCGGGATCCATCAGCTACACCTTC. This encodes CASSPPPGSISYTF.